These 23 T cell receptor beta chains came from one sample sequenced in a study of OX40 agonist ivuxolimab in advanced cancers. Profiling relied on immunoSEQ multiplex PCR, and the TCRdb table lists in-frame clones only, not all of them. This sample has 20,000 to 25,000 clones, with 80% to 90% found just once. Material: CD4+ or CD8+ T cells sorted from blood, obtained in a trial of the OX40 agonist ivuxolimab. All receptors come from an adult with an advanced solid tumor such as melanoma, head and neck, liver or kidney cancer.

V and J are TRBV5-8 and TRBJ2-7; TRBD2 agrees at 11 bases. Losses at the gene ends were 4 bases for V and 3 bases for J; bases not matched to a gene: 6. The CDR3 is 15 amino acids. CDR1 is SGHTS and CDR2 is YDEGEE in the germline V gene. CDR3 amino acids: CASSLTGLAVYEQYF. CDR3 coding DNA: TGTGCCAGCAGCCTAACGGGACTAGCGGTCTACGAGCAGTACTTC.

The chain carries TRBV29-1 and TRBJ2-5; maybe TRBD1 (6 bases). The CDR3 consists of 13 residues. Trimming removed 4 bases at V and 2 bases at J, with 11 bases between. Germline V gene sequence: CDR1 SQVTM, CDR2 ANQGSEA. CDR3 in DNA: TGCAGCGTTGTTTATGGGACACAAGAGACCCAGTACTTC. As protein: CSVVYGTQETQYF.

J is TRBJ2-7 and V is TRBV27; TRBD1 might be the D (5 bases). The V end lost 8 bases, the J end lost 0 bases, and 11 bases lay between the germline ends. The CDR3 is 13 amino acids. Per the germline V gene, CDR1 is MNHEY and CDR2 is SMNVEV (reference sequence). CDR3 sequence reads: CASAGKSSYEQYF. In DNA, the CDR3 is TGTGCCAGCGCAGGGAAGAGCTCCTACGAGCAGTACTTC.

The rearrangement links TRBV7-9 to TRBJ2-1; TRBD1 matches at 10 bases. The V and J ends lost 4 bases and 9 bases, in that order; junction bases with no gene match: 15. Germline lookup yields CDR1 SEHNR and CDR2 FQNEAQ (reference sequence). The CDR3 consists of 17 residues. This CDR3 reads CASSWGSGTGVVGEQFF. CDR3 DNA sequence: TGTGCCAGCAGCTGGGGTTCCGGGACAGGGGTGGTCGGTGAGCAGTTCTTC.

The chain uses TRBV30 and TRBJ2-1; 8 positions match TRBD1. The CDR3 length is 13 residues. V dropped 2 bases and J dropped 9; count of bases not matched to a gene: 6. CDR1 is GTSNPN and CDR2 is SVGIG in the germline V gene (reference sequence). In DNA, the CDR3 is TGTGCCTGGAGTATGACAGGGGCCTTTGAGCAGTTCTTC. Amino acid sequence: CAWSMTGAFEQFF.

The chain employs TRBV5-1 and TRBJ2-1, with 7 bases aligning to TRBD1. Trimming removed 5 bases from V and 6 bases from J; junction bases left unmatched: 17. In germline, CDR1 is SGHRS, CDR2 YFSETQ. This CDR3 contains 17 residues. The CDR3 DNA reads TGCGCCAGCAGTTCCGACAGGGTCGCACTTGGCTTCAATGAGCAGTTCTTC. Its translation: CASSSDRVALGFNEQFF.

This clone has just a few counts. This sequence joins TRBV19 and TRBJ1-5; D unclear. Germline V gene sequence: CDR1 LNHDA, CDR2 SQIVND (reference sequence). V was pared by 9 bases and J by 7 bases, with 16 bases between. The CDR3 totals 13 residues. The CDR3 DNA is TGTGCCAGCACGACCGATCAAAACCAGCCCCAGCATTTT. Residues: CASTTDQNQPQHF.

The chain carries TRBV15 and TRBJ2-7; 7 bases are a match to TRBD2. The CDR3 has 14 amino acids. With 3 bases clipped from V and 4 bases from J, the junction kept 6 bases outside the gene matches. Germline V gene lookup returns CDR1 LNHNV and CDR2 YYDKDF (reference sequence). The CDR3 DNA reads TGTGCCACCAGCAGGGGGAGGGGAGGGTACGAGCAGTACTTC. It yields the protein CATSRGRGGYEQYF.

The rearrangement joins TRBV9 to TRBJ1-3, with TRBD1 matching 8 bases. The germline V gene has CDR1 SGDLS and CDR2 YYNGEE. V shed 3 bases, J shed 4 bases, and the junction held 0 bases outside the gene matches. This CDR3 spans 13 amino acids. The DNA for the CDR3 is TGTGCCAGCAGCGGACAGGGGGGAAACACCATATATTTT. It translates to CASSGQGGNTIYF. The complete variable domain, with remaining parts taken from reference TRBV9 and TRBJ1-3, reads DSGVTQTPKHLITATGQRVTLRCSPRSGDLSVYWYQQSLDQGLQFLIQYYNGEERAKGNILERFSAQQFPDLHSELNLSSLELGDSALYFCASSGQGGNTIYFGEGSWLTVV.

Points on this clone: This sample includes further DNA sequences coding for the same CDR3. The rearrangement joins TRBV7-9 to TRBJ2-6, with D uncertain. CDR1 SEHNR and CDR2 FQNEAQ come from the germline V gene (reference sequence). Trimming stripped 2 bases from V and 4 bases from J, with 9 bases between. The CDR3 is made up of 15 amino acids. This chain's CDR3 is CASSLSESGANVLTF. As DNA, the CDR3 is TGTGCCAGCAGCTTATCAGAGAGCGGGGCCAACGTCCTGACTTTC.

The chain carries TRBV7-9 and TRBJ2-7, with 8 bases fitting TRBD1. CDR3 length: 14 amino acids. Trimming took 4 bases from V and 3 from J; bases not matched to a gene: 5. Germline CDR1 reads SEHNR; CDR2 reads FQNEAQ (reference sequence). CDR3 in DNA: TGTGCCAGCAGCTCCGGACAGGGACTCTACGAGCAGTACTTC. It translates to CASSSGQGLYEQYF.

V is TRBV11-2 and J is TRBJ1-2; D not resolved. The CDR3 loop spans 16 amino acids. V shed 5 bases and J shed 4 bases, with 20 bases lying between them. Germline values: CDR1 SGHAT, CDR2 FQNNGV. CDR3 in DNA: TGTGCCAGCAGCCCCGGCCCTTTATCACAGTCCTATGGCTACACCTTC. This sequence encodes CASSPGPLSQSYGYTF.

The V and J genes are TRBV6-1 and TRBJ1-1; 7 positions agree with TRBD1. J lost 7 bases, V lost 8 bases, and 7 bases had no gene match. The CDR3 runs 12 residues. The germline V gene has CDR1 MNHNS and CDR2 SASEGT. This CDR3 reads CASQQGRSEAFF. DNA of the CDR3: TGTGCCAGCCAACAGGGGAGGAGTGAAGCTTTCTTT.

The rearrangement uses TRBV5-1 and TRBJ2-7, with a possible D match to TRBD1 (5 bases). V gave up 5 bases and J gave up 0 bases, with 6 bases separating them. This CDR3 is built from 12 residues. The V gene's germline CDR1 is SGHRS and CDR2 YFSETQ. For the CDR3, the DNA is TGCGCCAGCAGGACAGACTCCTACGAGCAGTACTTC. Residues: CASRTDSYEQYF.

This sequence joins TRBV9 and TRBJ2-3; D tentatively fits TRBD1 or TRBD2 (5 bases each). This CDR3 is built from 14 residues. Trimming removed 4 bases at V and 1 base at J, with 10 bases between. Germline V lookup: CDR1 SGDLS, CDR2 YYNGEE. The DNA of the CDR3 is TGTGCCAGCAGCCATAGAGGGGGCACAGATACGCAGTATTTT. Its protein product is CASSHRGGTDTQYF.

The J gene is TRBJ2-5, the V gene TRBV2; possible D gene TRBD1, 5 bases. V was trimmed by 10 bases and J by 3 bases, leaving 12 bases between them. CDR1 and CDR2 (germline): SNHLY, FYNNEI. The CDR3 is 12 residues long. CDR3 sequence reads: CATVDKEETQYF. In nucleotides, the CDR3 is TGTGCCACCGTGGACAAAGAAGAGACCCAGTACTTC.

The CDR3 nucleotides read TGTGCCAGCAGCCAAGGGGGCGGATATTACAATGAGCAGTTCTTC. Amino acid sequence: CASSQGGGYYNEQFF. This sequence joins TRBV14 and TRBJ2-1, with D perhaps TRBD1 (5 bases). V was shortened by 1 base and J by 4 bases, with 11 bases between the two germline ends. Germline CDR1 is SGHDN and CDR2 is FVKESK. This CDR3 region has 15 residues.

This chain uses TRBV15 with TRBJ2-1; 8 bases agree with TRBD2. CDR1 is LNHNV, CDR2 YYDKDF, per germline (reference sequence). This CDR3 is 15 amino acids long. J gave up 4 bases and V 5 bases, and 7 bases lay outside the gene matches. The CDR3 protein is CATSRTGGEYNEQFF. The CDR3 DNA reads as TGTGCCACCAGCCGAACGGGGGGGGAATACAATGAGCAGTTCTTC.

The chain recombines TRBV4-1 with TRBJ2-1; 9 positions agree with TRBD2. Germline V gene lookup returns CDR1 MGHRA and CDR2 YSYEKL. The CDR3 sequence is 15 residues long. J was trimmed by 3 bases and V by 4 bases; bases with no gene match: 4. In DNA, the CDR3 is TGCGCCAGCAGCCTAGCGGGGGCCGACTACAATGAGCAGTTCTTC. Its protein is CASSLAGADYNEQFF.

Turning to this clone: The same CDR3 also results from other DNA sequences found in this sample. The rearrangement links TRBV5-6 to TRBJ2-7; 8 positions agree with TRBD2. After removal of 4 bases from V and 3 bases from J, the junction contained 15 bases not matched to a gene. Germline V lookup: CDR1 SGHDT, CDR2 YYEEEE. The CDR3 consists of 17 residues. The CDR3 nucleotides read TGTGCCAGCAGCCCCCCCACTTCGACTGCGGGGGGCTACGAGCAGTACTTC. Protein product: CASSPPTSTAGGYEQYF.

The chain has TRBV6-4 and TRBJ1-6; D uncertain. Germline CDR1 reads MRHNA; CDR2 reads SNTAGT. Trimming pared 7 bases from V and 7 bases from J, leaving 14 bases between. CDR3 length equals 14 residues. CDR3 bases: TGTGCCAGCACGGGCAGCCCGGGGAATTCACCCCTCCACTTT. Translating it yields CASTGSPGNSPLHF.

The J gene is TRBJ2-1, the V gene TRBV28; 9 bases fit TRBD2. The V segment lost 6 bases and the J segment 8 bases; nucleotides outside the gene matches: 5. Per germline, CDR1 MDHEN and CDR2 SYDVKM. The CDR3 is 13 residues long. CDR3 region: CASRRSGRYEQFF. CDR3 DNA sequence: TGTGCCAGCAGAAGAAGCGGGAGGTATGAGCAGTTCTTC.

The CDR3 region is CASSVIEAFF. In DNA, the CDR3 is TGTGCCAGCAGTGTAATTGAAGCTTTCTTT. This chain links TRBV2 with TRBJ1-1; D gene unclear. Per the germline V gene, CDR1 is SNHLY and CDR2 is FYNNEI. The ends were cut back, 4 bases at V and 7 bases at J, with 4 bases in the middle. The CDR3 sequence is 10 residues long.